The 26 T cell receptor beta chains below come from one sample, sequenced in a study of blood T cell repertoires in COVID-19. Libraries were prepared by immunoSEQ multiplex PCR; TCRdb keeps only in-frame clonotypes and omits some of them. The data show 250,000 or so clones, around 88% seen once. Sequencing was carried out using PBMCs or T cells enriched from blood (not recorded which). These receptors all come from a woman between 35 and 50 years old with acute COVID-19.

The chain has TRBV4-1 and TRBJ1-3; TRBD1 matches at 8 bases. Germline trimming cut 1 base from V and 0 bases from J; bases unmatched to any gene: 5. Looked up from germline, CDR1 is MGHRA and CDR2 is YSYEKL. The CDR3 runs to 17 residues. Here the CDR3 DNA reads TGCGCCAGCAGCCAAGCGGGCGGGACAGGCTCTGGAAACACCATATATTTT. Protein: CASSQAGGTGSGNTIYF.

This sequence joins TRBV18 and TRBJ2-1; D is possibly TRBD1 (5 bases). The V and J ends lost 2 bases and 6 bases respectively, with 11 bases between them. Germline loops: CDR1 KGHSH, CDR2 LQKENI. This CDR3 has 14 residues. The CDR3 DNA sequence: TGTGCCAGCTCACCAACGCTAGGGGTCAATGAGCAGTTCTTC. This gives the protein CASSPTLGVNEQFF.

This chain uses TRBV28 with TRBJ1-6, with 7 bases aligning to TRBD1. Trimming at V came to 6 bases and at J to 13 bases, leaving 9 bases not matched to a gene. Germline-derived CDR1 and CDR2 are MDHEN and SYDVKM. The CDR3 length is 13 residues. The CDR3 loop is CASRSGTVVPLHF. The CDR3 DNA is TGTGCCAGCAGGTCCGGGACAGTTGTCCCCCTCCACTTT.

The chain recombines TRBV19 with TRBJ1-1; weak D call: TRBD1 (6 bases). CDR1 and CDR2 from the germline V gene are LNHDA and SQIVND (reference sequence). The CDR3 is 13 amino acids. V shed 4 bases and J shed 1 base, with 7 bases lying between them. This chain's CDR3 is CASSTGQNTEAFF. CDR3 coding DNA: TGTGCCAGTAGTACGGGACAGAACACTGAAGCTTTCTTT. The full variable domain, its missing parts supplied by reference TRBV19 and TRBJ1-1, is DGGITQSPKYLFRKEGQNVTLSCEQNLNHDAMYWYRQDPGQGLRLIYYSQIVNDFQKGDIAEGYSVSREKKESFPLTVTSAQKNPTAFYLCASSTGQNTEAFFGQGTRLTVV.

This chain uses TRBV18 with TRBJ2-2, with 7 bases aligning to TRBD2. Germline-derived CDR1 and CDR2 are KGHSH and LQKENI. Trimming took 0 bases from V and 4 from J; bases not matched to a gene: 5. This CDR3 has 16 residues. This chain's CDR3 is CASSPPQGGSTGELFF. Written as DNA, the CDR3 is TGTGCCAGCTCACCACCGCAGGGCGGGAGCACCGGGGAGCTGTTTTTT.

On this clone: This sample includes further DNA sequences coding for the same CDR3. The V gene is TRBV5-1, the J gene TRBJ1-6, with 7 bases fitting TRBD1. CDR1 and CDR2 from the germline V gene are SGHRS and YFSETQ. CDR3 size: 14 residues. Germline trimming cut 5 bases from V and 5 bases from J; bases unmatched to any gene: 4. The CDR3: CASSRTGDNSPLHF. The CDR3 bases are TGCGCCAGCAGTCGAACAGGGGATAATTCACCCCTCCACTTT. Complete variable domain (other parts from reference TRBV5-1 and TRBJ1-6): KAGVTQTPRYLIKTRGQQVTLSCSPISGHRSVSWYQQTPGQGLQFLFEYFSETQRNKGNFPGRFSGRQFSNSRSEMNVSTLELGDSALYLCASSRTGDNSPLHFGNGTRLTVT.

The chain recombines TRBV7-2 with TRBJ1-1; 8 nucleotides align to TRBD1. V trimming: 2 bases; J trimming: 5 bases; junction bases outside the gene matches: 1. Germline V lookup: CDR1 SGHTA, CDR2 FQGNSA. The CDR3 runs 13 residues. In DNA form, the CDR3 reads TGTGCCAGCAGCTTACAGGGGGCGACTGAAGCTTTCTTT. Translating gives CASSLQGATEAFF.

This clone was seen only a few times. The genes are TRBV27 and TRBJ1-5; D gene uncertain. The CDR3 has 14 residues. Deletions cut 1 base from V and 5 bases from J, with 9 bases between. Germline V lookup: CDR1 MNHEY, CDR2 SMNVEV (reference sequence). CDR3 sequence: CASSLFSGDQPQHF. Here the CDR3 DNA reads TGTGCCAGCAGTTTATTTAGCGGTGATCAGCCCCAGCATTTT.

The V gene is TRBV7-2, the J gene TRBJ2-3, with 7 bases that match TRBD2. Germline V CDR1 and CDR2: SGHTA, FQGNSA. The CDR3 length is 14 residues. Unmatched junction bases numbered 2, after V lost 5 bases and J lost 0 bases. CDR3 sequence (DNA): TGTGCCAGCAGCAGCGGGATAAGCACAGATACGCAGTATTTT. The encoded protein is CASSSGISTDTQYF.

This chain links TRBV11-2 with TRBJ1-2, with a possible D match to TRBD1 (6 bases). The CDR3 spans 15 residues. V lost 1 base and J lost 0, with 9 bases in between. Germline V gene sequence: CDR1 SGHAT, CDR2 FQNNGV. The DNA for the CDR3 is TGTGCCAGCAGCTTAGGGGGGCTAGCTAACTATGGCTACACCTTC. Translating it yields CASSLGGLANYGYTF.

The chain has TRBV11-3 and TRBJ1-2; D gene uncertain. Per germline, CDR1 SGHNT and CDR2 YENEEA. The CDR3 loop spans 13 amino acids. V was clipped by 1 base and J by 8 bases, with 11 bases between them. This CDR3 is CASSLGSGEGYTF. The CDR3 DNA sequence: TGTGCCAGCAGCTTAGGGTCCGGGGAAGGCTACACCTTC.

This clone was detected only a few times. The V gene is TRBV4-2, the J gene TRBJ2-2; D call uncertain. In germline, CDR1 is LGHNA, CDR2 YNFKEQ. This CDR3 contains 15 residues. Trimming cost V 0 bases and J 1 base, with 6 bases left between them. DNA of the CDR3: TGTGCCAGCAGCCAAGAGAACAGGAACACCGGGGAGCTGTTTTTT. This translates into CASSQENRNTGELFF.

The genes are TRBV5-1 and TRBJ2-2; maybe TRBD2 (6 bases). Germline V gives CDR1 SGHRS, CDR2 YFSETQ. CDR3 length: 18 residues. V was pared by 5 bases and J by 0 bases, with 20 bases between. CDR3 protein: CASRAVPYSGANTGELFF. CDR3 nucleotides: TGCGCCAGCAGAGCAGTCCCATATAGCGGAGCGAACACCGGGGAGCTGTTTTTT.

This chain uses TRBV24-1 with TRBJ1-5; a weak D match, TRBD1 (5 bases). Germline V gene lookup returns CDR1 KGHDR and CDR2 SFDVKD. Trimming left V 5 bases short and J 3 bases short, with 7 bases between. The CDR3 is 13 residues long. The CDR3 protein is CATSAGFNQPQHF. CDR3 sequence (DNA): TGTGCCACCAGTGCAGGGTTCAATCAGCCCCAGCATTTT.

The chain uses TRBV5-6 and TRBJ2-7; tentative D call: TRBD1 (6 bases). Deletions cut 1 base from V and 0 bases from J, with 14 bases between. The CDR3 totals 16 residues. The germline CDR1 and CDR2 sequences are SGHDT and YYEEEE. The CDR3 nucleotides are TGTGCCAGCAGCTTGTTTCCAGGGGCTAACTCCTACGAGCAGTACGTC. Encoded protein: CASSLFPGANSYEQYV.

V gene TRBV21-1 combines with J gene TRBJ2-3; TRBD2, the D gene given by the table, was not confirmed from the DNA. TRBV21-1 is a pseudogene segment. CDR3 length: 17 residues. This CDR3 reads CASRDEGGLRAADTQYF. The CDR3 nucleotides are TGTGCCAGCAGAGATGAGGGAGGGCTGAGGGCGGCAGATACGCAGTATTTT.

This clone was recorded only once. Other DNA sequences in this sample translate to the same CDR3. In DNA, the CDR3 is TGCGCCAGCAGCCAAGGCAGTGTAAACACTGAAGCTTTCTTT. It specifies CASSQGSVNTEAFF. This chain connects TRBV4-3 to TRBJ1-1; no reliable D call. Germline CDR1 LGHNA, CDR2 YSLEER. The ends were cut back, 1 base at V and 2 bases at J, with 8 bases in the middle. The CDR3 runs to 14 residues.

The chain joins TRBV2 to TRBJ2-2; TRBD1 agrees at 10 bases. Per the germline V gene, CDR1 is SNHLY and CDR2 is FYNNEI. Trimming took 9 bases from V and 4 from J; bases not matched to a gene: 5. CDR3 length: 14 amino acids. This CDR3 reads CARAGQGGTGELFF. CDR3 coding DNA: TGTGCCAGAGCCGGACAGGGGGGCACCGGGGAGCTGTTTTTT.

CDR3 DNA sequence: TGTGCCAGCAAGTACACAGGGGGTCGCCTCAATGAAAAACTGTTTTTT. Encoded protein: CASKYTGGRLNEKLFF. The genes are TRBV6-6 and TRBJ1-4; TRBD1 aligns across 8 bases. Germline V gene lookup returns CDR1 MNHNY and CDR2 SVGAGI (reference sequence). V lost 7 bases to trimming and J lost 5 bases; unmatched junction nucleotides: 12. The CDR3 spans 16 residues.

The V call is TRBV5-4, the J call TRBJ2-5, with a possible D match to TRBD1 (6 bases). CDR3 length: 13 residues. Germline CDR1 and CDR2: SGHNT and YYREEE (reference sequence). The germline V and J ends were trimmed by 5 bases and 2 bases, with 10 bases remaining between them. CDR3 sequence: CASSFGQQETQYF. The CDR3, as DNA: TGTGCCAGCAGTTTTGGACAGCAAGAGACCCAGTACTTC.

The rearrangement links TRBV29-1 to TRBJ1-2; 9 bases agree with TRBD1. From germline, CDR1 is SQVTM and CDR2 ANQGSEA. V lost 6 bases and J lost 6; bases outside the gene matches: 8. CDR3 length: 13 residues. DNA of the CDR3: TGCAGCGTGAGTGGGACAGGGATTAATGGCTACACCTTC. It codes for CSVSGTGINGYTF.

The chain uses TRBV3-1 (or the pseudogene TRBV3-2) and TRBJ2-7; TRBD2 is a possible D gene (6 bases). The V and J ends lost 0 bases and 0 bases respectively, with 12 bases between them. CDR1 and CDR2 from the germline V gene are LGHDT and YNNKEL (reference sequence). This CDR3 region has 16 residues. The CDR3 loop is CASSQEGGLSSYEQYV. CDR3 coding DNA: TGTGCCAGCAGCCAAGAGGGGGGTTTAAGCTCCTACGAGCAGTACGTC.

The chain has TRBV25-1 and TRBJ1-5; TRBD1 agrees at 7 bases. V trimming: 10 bases; J trimming: 3 bases; junction bases outside the gene matches: 6. The length of the CDR3 is 13 residues. CDR1 and CDR2 (germline): MGHDK, SYGVNS. The CDR3 here is CATRQGANQPQHF. For the CDR3, the DNA is TGTGCCACCCGACAGGGCGCCAATCAGCCCCAGCATTTT.

This chain connects TRBV19 to TRBJ2-2, with 14 bases aligning to TRBD2. Per germline, CDR1 LNHDA and CDR2 SQIVND (reference sequence). V was clipped by 1 base and J by 4 bases; unmatched bases: 8. This CDR3 contains 19 residues. CDR3 nucleotide sequence: TGTGCCAGTAGTATAGCCCGACTAGCGGGAGGGCCGGGCACCGGGGAGCTGTTTTTT. Its translation: CASSIARLAGGPGTGELFF.

In its sample, this clone was seen a few times. The CDR3 spells CASSFSGDLSYNEQFF. The CDR3 bases are TGTGCCAGCAGCTTTAGCGGGGACCTCTCCTACAATGAGCAGTTCTTC. The V call is TRBV7-2, the J call TRBJ2-1, with 8 bases identical to TRBD2. Looked up from germline, CDR1 is SGHTA and CDR2 is FQGNSA. The CDR3 is 16 amino acids. The ends lost 3 bases at V and 0 bases at J; junction bases unmatched: 4.

CDR3 residues: CASSQARAGVLSGTQYF. The CDR3 bases are TGCGCCAGCAGCCAAGCGAGGGCGGGGGTTCTTAGTGGTACGCAGTATTTT. The rearrangement joins TRBV4-1 to TRBJ2-3; 7 bases align to TRBD2. CDR3 length equals 17 residues. Germline CDR1 reads MGHRA; CDR2 reads YSYEKL. With V trimmed by 1 base and J by 8 bases, 15 bases remained unmatched.